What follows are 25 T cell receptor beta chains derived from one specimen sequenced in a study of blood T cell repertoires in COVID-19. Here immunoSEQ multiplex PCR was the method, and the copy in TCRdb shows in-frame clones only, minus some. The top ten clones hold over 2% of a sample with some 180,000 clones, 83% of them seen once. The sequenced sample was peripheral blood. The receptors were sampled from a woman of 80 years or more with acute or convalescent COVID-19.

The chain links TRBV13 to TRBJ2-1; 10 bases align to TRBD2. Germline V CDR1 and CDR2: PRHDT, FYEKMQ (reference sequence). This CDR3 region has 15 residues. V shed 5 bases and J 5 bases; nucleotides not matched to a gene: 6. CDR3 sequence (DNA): TGTGCCAGCAGCAAATGGACTAGCGGCAACAATGAGCAGTTCTTC. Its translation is CASSKWTSGNNEQFF.

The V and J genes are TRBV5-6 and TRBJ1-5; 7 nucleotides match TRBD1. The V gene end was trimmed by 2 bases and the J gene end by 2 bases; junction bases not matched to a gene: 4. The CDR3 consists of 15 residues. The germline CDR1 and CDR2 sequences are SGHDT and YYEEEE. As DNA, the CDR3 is TGTGCCAGCAGCTTCAGGGGGGCCGGCAATCAGCCCCAGCATTTT. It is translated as CASSFRGAGNQPQHF.

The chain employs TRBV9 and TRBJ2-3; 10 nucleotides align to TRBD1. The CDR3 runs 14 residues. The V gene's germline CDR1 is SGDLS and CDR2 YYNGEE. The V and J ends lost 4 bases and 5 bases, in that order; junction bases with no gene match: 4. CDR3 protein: CASSRGQGKDTQYF. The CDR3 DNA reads TGTGCCAGCAGCCGGGGACAGGGGAAAGATACGCAGTATTTT.

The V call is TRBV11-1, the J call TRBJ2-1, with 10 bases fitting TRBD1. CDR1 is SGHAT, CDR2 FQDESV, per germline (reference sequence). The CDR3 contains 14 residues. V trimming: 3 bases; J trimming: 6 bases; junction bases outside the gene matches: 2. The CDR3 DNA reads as TGTGCCAGCAGCTTGACAGGGGGCTCCAATGAGCAGTTCTTC. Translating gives CASSLTGGSNEQFF. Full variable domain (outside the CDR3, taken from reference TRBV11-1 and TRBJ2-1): EAEVAQSPRYKITEKSQAVAFWCDPISGHATLYWYRQILGQGPELLVQFQDESVVDDSQLPKDRFSAERLKGVDSTLKIQPAELGDSAMYLCASSLTGGSNEQFFGPGTRLTVL.

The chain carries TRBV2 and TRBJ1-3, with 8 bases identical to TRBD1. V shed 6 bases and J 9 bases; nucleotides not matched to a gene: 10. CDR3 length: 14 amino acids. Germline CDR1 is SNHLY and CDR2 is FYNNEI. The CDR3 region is CASRGQGSYGTIYF. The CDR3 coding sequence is TGTGCCAGCAGAGGACAGGGAAGTTACGGCACCATATATTTT.

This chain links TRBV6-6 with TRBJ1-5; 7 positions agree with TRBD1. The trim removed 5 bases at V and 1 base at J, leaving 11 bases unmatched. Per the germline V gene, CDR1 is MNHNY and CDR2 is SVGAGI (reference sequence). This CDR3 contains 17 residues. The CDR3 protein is CASSLRLDRASNQPQHF. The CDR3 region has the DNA TGTGCCAGCAGTCTCCGCTTAGACAGGGCGAGCAATCAGCCCCAGCATTTT.

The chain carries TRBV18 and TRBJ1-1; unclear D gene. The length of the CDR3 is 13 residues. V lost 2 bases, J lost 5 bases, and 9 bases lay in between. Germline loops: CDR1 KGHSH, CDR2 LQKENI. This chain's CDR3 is CASSPVGETEAFF. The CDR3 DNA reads TGTGCCAGCTCACCAGTTGGGGAGACTGAAGCTTTCTTT.

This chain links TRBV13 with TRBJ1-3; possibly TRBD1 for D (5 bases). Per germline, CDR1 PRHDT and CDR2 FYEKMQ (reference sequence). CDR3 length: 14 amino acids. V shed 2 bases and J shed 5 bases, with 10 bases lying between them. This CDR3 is CASSLQGRRNTIYF. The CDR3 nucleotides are TGTGCCAGCAGCTTACAGGGTAGGAGAAACACCATATATTTT.

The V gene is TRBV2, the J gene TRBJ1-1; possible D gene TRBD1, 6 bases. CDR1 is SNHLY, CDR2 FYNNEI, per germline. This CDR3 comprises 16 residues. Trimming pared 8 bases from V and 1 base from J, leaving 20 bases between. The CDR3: CASALQGIMANTEAFF. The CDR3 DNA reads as TGTGCCAGCGCCTTACAGGGTATAATGGCGAACACTGAAGCTTTCTTT.

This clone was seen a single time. The CDR3 is CAISGTGMGGYTF. The CDR3 DNA is TGTGCCATCAGCGGGACAGGGATGGGCGGCTACACCTTC. J is TRBJ1-2 and V is TRBV10-3; TRBD1 agrees at 9 bases. This CDR3 spans 13 amino acids. The V segment lost 6 bases and the J segment 8 bases; nucleotides outside the gene matches: 7. Germline V gene sequence: CDR1 ENHRY, CDR2 SYGVKD.

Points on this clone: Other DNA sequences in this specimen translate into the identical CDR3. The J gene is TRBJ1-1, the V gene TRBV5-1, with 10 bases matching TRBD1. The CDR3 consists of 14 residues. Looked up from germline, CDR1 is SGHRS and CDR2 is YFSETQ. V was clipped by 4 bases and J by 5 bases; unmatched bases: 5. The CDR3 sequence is CASSLTGGGTEAFF. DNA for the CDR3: TGCGCCAGCAGCCTGACAGGGGGCGGAACTGAAGCTTTCTTT.

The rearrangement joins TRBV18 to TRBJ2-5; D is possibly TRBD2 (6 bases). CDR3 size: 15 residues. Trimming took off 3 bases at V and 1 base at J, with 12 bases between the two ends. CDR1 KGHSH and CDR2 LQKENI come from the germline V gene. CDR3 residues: CASSPQSGLQETQYF. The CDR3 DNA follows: TGTGCCAGCTCACCTCAAAGCGGGCTCCAAGAGACCCAGTACTTC.

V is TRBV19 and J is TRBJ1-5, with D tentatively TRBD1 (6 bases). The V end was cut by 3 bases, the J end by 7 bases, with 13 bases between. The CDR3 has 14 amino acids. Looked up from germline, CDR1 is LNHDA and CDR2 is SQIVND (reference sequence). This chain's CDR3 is CASSMGQGTQPQHF. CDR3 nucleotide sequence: TGTGCCAGTAGTATGGGCCAGGGGACGCAGCCCCAGCATTTT.

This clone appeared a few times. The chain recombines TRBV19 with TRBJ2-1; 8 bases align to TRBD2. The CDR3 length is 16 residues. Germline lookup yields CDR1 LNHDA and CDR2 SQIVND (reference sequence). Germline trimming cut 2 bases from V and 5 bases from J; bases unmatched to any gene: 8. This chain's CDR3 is CASSISGGRSNNEQFF. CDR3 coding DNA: TGTGCCAGTAGTATAAGCGGGGGCCGAAGTAACAATGAGCAGTTCTTC.

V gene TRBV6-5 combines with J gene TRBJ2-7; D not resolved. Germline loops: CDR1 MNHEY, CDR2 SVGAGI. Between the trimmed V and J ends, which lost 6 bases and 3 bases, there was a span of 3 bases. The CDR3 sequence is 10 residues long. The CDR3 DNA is TGTGCCAGCAGCAACTACGAGCAGTACTTC. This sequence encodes CASSNYEQYF.

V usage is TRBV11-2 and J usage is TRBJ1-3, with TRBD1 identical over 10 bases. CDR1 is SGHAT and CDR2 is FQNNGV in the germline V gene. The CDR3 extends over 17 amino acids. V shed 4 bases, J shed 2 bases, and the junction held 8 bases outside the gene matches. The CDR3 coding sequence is TGTGCCAGCAGCTCTCCGGGACAGGGGTATCCTGGAAACACCATATATTTT. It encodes CASSSPGQGYPGNTIYF.

The CDR3 region is CASSLGASVNYGYTF. In nucleotides, the CDR3 is TGTGCCAGCAGCTTAGGGGCCTCAGTTAACTATGGCTACACCTTC. The rearrangement links TRBV7-2 to TRBJ1-2; the D is unclear. The CDR3 loop spans 15 amino acids. Germline V CDR1 and CDR2: SGHTA, FQGNSA. Trimming removed 1 base at V and 1 base at J, with 10 bases between.

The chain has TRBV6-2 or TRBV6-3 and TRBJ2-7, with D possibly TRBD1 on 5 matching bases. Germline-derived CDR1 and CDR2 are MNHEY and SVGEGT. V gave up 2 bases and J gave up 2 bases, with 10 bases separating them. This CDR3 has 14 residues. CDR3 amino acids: CASSYPGQTYEQYF. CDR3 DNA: TGTGCCAGCAGTTACCCCGGACAAACCTACGAGCAGTACTTC.

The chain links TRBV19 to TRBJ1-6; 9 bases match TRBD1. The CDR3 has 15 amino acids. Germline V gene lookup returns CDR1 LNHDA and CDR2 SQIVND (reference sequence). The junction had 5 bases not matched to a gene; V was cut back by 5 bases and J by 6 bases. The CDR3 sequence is CASSQSDRGNSPLHF. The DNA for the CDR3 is TGTGCCAGTAGTCAATCGGACAGGGGTAATTCACCCCTCCACTTT.

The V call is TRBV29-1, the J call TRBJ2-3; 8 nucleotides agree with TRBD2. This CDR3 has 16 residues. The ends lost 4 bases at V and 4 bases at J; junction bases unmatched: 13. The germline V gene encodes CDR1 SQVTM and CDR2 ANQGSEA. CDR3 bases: TGCAGCGTTGGCCTATTCAGTCAGCGGGAGCCAGATACGCAGTATTTT. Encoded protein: CSVGLFSQREPDTQYF.

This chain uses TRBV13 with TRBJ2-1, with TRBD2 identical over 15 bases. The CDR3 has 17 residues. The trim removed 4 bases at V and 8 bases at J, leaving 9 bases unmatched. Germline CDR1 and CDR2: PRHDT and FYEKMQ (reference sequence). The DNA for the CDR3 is TGTGCCAGCAGCTCAGGACTAGCGGGGGGGCTCTTGGATGAGCAGTTCTTC. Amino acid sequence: CASSSGLAGGLLDEQFF.

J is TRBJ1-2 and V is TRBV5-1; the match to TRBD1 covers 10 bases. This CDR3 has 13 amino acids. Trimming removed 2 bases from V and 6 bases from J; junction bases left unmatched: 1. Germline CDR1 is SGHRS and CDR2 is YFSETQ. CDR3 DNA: TGCGCCAGCAGCTTCGGACAGGGGGATGGCTACACCTTC. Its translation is CASSFGQGDGYTF. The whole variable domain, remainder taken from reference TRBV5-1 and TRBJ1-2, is KAGVTQTPRYLIKTRGQQVTLSCSPISGHRSVSWYQQTPGQGLQFLFEYFSETQRNKGNFPGRFSGRQFSNSRSEMNVSTLELGDSALYLCASSFGQGDGYTFGSGTRLTVV.

The CDR3 nucleotides are TGTGCCAGCTCACCACCGGCCCAGGGCCCTGGAAACACCATATATTTT. It codes for CASSPPAQGPGNTIYF. The chain uses TRBV18 and TRBJ1-3; perhaps TRBD1 as D (5 bases). Deletions cut 0 bases from V and 2 bases from J, with 11 bases between. The CDR3 contains 16 residues. Germline V lookup: CDR1 KGHSH, CDR2 LQKENI.

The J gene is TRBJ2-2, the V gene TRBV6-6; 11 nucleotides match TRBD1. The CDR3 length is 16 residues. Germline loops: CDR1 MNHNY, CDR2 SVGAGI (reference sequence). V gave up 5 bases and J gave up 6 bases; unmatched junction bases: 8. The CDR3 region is CASSHLGQGDAGELFF. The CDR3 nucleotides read TGTGCCAGCAGTCACCTGGGACAGGGGGACGCCGGGGAGCTGTTTTTT.

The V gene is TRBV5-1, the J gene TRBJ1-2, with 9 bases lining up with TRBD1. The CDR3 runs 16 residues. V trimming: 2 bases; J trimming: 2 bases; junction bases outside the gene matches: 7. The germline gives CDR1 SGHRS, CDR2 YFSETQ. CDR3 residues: CASSLQPGQGNYGYTF. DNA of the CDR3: TGCGCCAGCAGCTTACAACCGGGACAGGGAAACTATGGCTACACCTTC.